This TCR beta chain was sequenced during a study of blood T cells in healthy people across ages. With a J-beta primer mix and a sample-barcoded 5' primer, a second PCR ran 7 to 11 cycles. Every cDNA molecule bore a tag from a template-switch adaptor containing 12 random nucleotides. TCRdb independently ran MiXCR on the 5' RACE reads; one entry per CDR3 protein. The table records almost 1 million distinct CDR3 sequences, about 51% of them present only once. Germline values: CDR1 SGHTA, CDR2 FQGNSA. The CDR3 sequence is 11 residues long. The sample taken for sequencing was blood. This clonotype originated in a woman aged 60-75 years in good health. This chain joins TRBV7-2 and TRBJ2-1, with D possibly TRBD1 on 5 matching bases. TRBJ2-7 matches the DNA end more closely, so the J call is doubtful. Here the CDR3 reads CASSDQGEQYF. Written as DNA, the CDR3 is TGTGCCAGCAGCGACCAGGGCGAGCAGTACTTC.